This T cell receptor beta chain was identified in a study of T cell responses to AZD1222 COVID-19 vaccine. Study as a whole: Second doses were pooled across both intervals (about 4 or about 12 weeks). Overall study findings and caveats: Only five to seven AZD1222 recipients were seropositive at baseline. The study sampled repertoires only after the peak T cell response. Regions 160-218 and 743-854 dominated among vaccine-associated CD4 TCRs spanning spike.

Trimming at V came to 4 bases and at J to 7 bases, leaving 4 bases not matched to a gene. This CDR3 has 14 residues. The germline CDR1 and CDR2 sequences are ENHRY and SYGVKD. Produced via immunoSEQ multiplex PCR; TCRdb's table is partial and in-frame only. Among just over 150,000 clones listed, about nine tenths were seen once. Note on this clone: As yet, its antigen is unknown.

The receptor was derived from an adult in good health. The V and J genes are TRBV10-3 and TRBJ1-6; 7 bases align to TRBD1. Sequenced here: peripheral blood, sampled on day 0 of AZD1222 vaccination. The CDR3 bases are TGTGCCATCAGTGGGCAGGGGGAGAATTCACCCCTCCACTTT. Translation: CAISGQGENSPLHF.